These T cell receptor beta chains were read from a single sample in a study of blood T cell repertoires in COVID-19. Assay used: immunoSEQ multiplex PCR; TCRdb lists only in-frame clones, some missing. The sample includes some 150,000 clones, about 80% of them seen just once. Sample: PBMCs or T cells enriched from blood (not recorded which). These receptor sequences come from a man aged 50 to 60 who had recovered from COVID-19. CDR3s include the opening cysteine and the closing phenylalanine or tryptophan. The D gene is left open where the match is weak. Size is omitted from some rows. Given values are once, few, many or a class for expanded clones.

CDR3 protein: CASSLLGTAGPLHF; clone size: -; J gene: TRBJ1-6; D gene: TRBD1; V gene: TRBV27
CDR3 protein: CASRGQPGDTEAFF; clone size: -; J gene: TRBJ1-1; D gene: -; V gene: TRBV6-6
CDR3 protein: CASSYQGGYGYTF; clone size: -; J gene: TRBJ1-2; D gene: TRBD1; V gene: TRBV6-5
CDR3 protein: CASSLGQGGQPQHF; clone size: many; J gene: TRBJ1-5; D gene: TRBD1; V gene: TRBV7-9
CDR3 protein: CASSLLPPGGPGGELFF; clone size: once; J gene: TRBJ2-2; D gene: TRBD2; V gene: TRBV14
CDR3 protein: CASSLDATRFDEQFF; clone size: -; J gene: TRBJ2-1; D gene: -; V gene: TRBV11-3
CDR3 protein: CATSRGTVQAGNTIYF; clone size: -; J gene: TRBJ1-3; D gene: -; V gene: TRBV15
CDR3 protein: CASSGALAGPNEQFF; clone size: -; J gene: TRBJ2-1; D gene: TRBD2; V gene: TRBV9
CDR3 protein: CASRREVNTEAFF; clone size: -; J gene: TRBJ1-1; D gene: -; V gene: TRBV19
CDR3 protein: CASSPGVGGELFF; clone size: few; J gene: TRBJ2-2; D gene: -; V gene: TRBV19
CDR3 protein: CATDRGNTGELFF; clone size: -; J gene: TRBJ2-2; D gene: TRBD1; V gene: TRBV15
CDR3 protein: CASSVGTGDPPLHF; clone size: -; J gene: TRBJ1-6; D gene: TRBD1; V gene: TRBV9
CDR3 protein: CASSGRTPGLAGGQETQYF; clone size: -; J gene: TRBJ2-5; D gene: TRBD2; V gene: TRBV27
CDR3 protein: CASSRDQKRAFF; clone size: once; J gene: TRBJ1-1; D gene: -; V gene: TRBV28
CDR3 protein: CASSLEGRRETQYF; clone size: -; J gene: TRBJ2-5; D gene: -; V gene: TRBV5-1
CDR3 protein: CASSQSSGTGPTDTQYF; clone size: -; J gene: TRBJ2-3; D gene: TRBD1; V gene: TRBV3-1/TRBV3-2
CDR3 protein: CASSVSSTNQPQHF; clone size: -; J gene: TRBJ1-5; D gene: -; V gene: TRBV9
CDR3 protein: CASSPPASSYYEQYF; clone size: once; J gene: TRBJ2-7; D gene: -; V gene: TRBV18
CDR3 protein: CASSLAALQNTEAFF; clone size: -; J gene: TRBJ1-1; D gene: -; V gene: TRBV11-2
CDR3 protein: CASSGRQGDRDTQYF; clone size: -; J gene: TRBJ2-3; D gene: TRBD1; V gene: TRBV2
CDR3 protein: CASSLGGSEQFF; clone size: -; J gene: TRBJ2-1; D gene: -; V gene: TRBV28
CDR3 protein: CASSLEGTDNEQFF; clone size: once; J gene: TRBJ2-1; D gene: -; V gene: TRBV11-3
CDR3 protein: CATSDASTSQETQYF; clone size: once; J gene: TRBJ2-5; D gene: -; V gene: TRBV24-1
CDR3 protein: CASSPRTGGAYEQYF; clone size: -; J gene: TRBJ2-7; D gene: TRBD1; V gene: TRBV18
CDR3 protein: CASSYGAGGAPDTQYF; clone size: -; J gene: TRBJ2-3; D gene: TRBD2; V gene: TRBV6-2/TRBV6-3
CDR3 protein: CASSVGGNTEAFF; clone size: -; J gene: TRBJ1-1; D gene: -; V gene: TRBV27
CDR3 protein: CAWSRGLAYEQYF; clone size: -; J gene: TRBJ2-7; D gene: -; V gene: TRBV30
CDR3 protein: CASSLYRGGERNYGYTF; clone size: -; J gene: TRBJ1-2; D gene: TRBD1; V gene: TRBV27
CDR3 protein: CASSVQGGNTIYF; clone size: -; J gene: TRBJ1-3; D gene: -; V gene: TRBV6-5
CDR3 protein: CASTGTENTEAFF; clone size: -; J gene: TRBJ1-1; D gene: TRBD1; V gene: TRBV6-5
CDR3 protein: CACNRAETQYF; clone size: -; J gene: TRBJ2-5; D gene: -; V gene: TRBV30
CDR3 protein: CASTSGILMDTQYF; clone size: -; J gene: TRBJ2-3; D gene: -; V gene: TRBV5-6
CDR3 protein: CASSWAGGVYNEQFF; clone size: -; J gene: TRBJ2-1; D gene: TRBD1; V gene: TRBV5-1
CDR3 protein: CASSFNRGNEQFF; clone size: -; J gene: TRBJ2-1; D gene: TRBD1; V gene: TRBV5-4
CDR3 protein: CASSYSPGANQPQHF; clone size: -; J gene: TRBJ1-5; D gene: -; V gene: TRBV6-5
CDR3 protein: CASSLEWGQGPFF; clone size: -; J gene: TRBJ1-1; D gene: TRBD1; V gene: TRBV5-5
CDR3 protein: CASSLGDRGVETQYF; clone size: -; J gene: TRBJ2-5; D gene: TRBD1; V gene: TRBV5-8
CDR3 protein: CASSQDSRQYSGNTIYF; clone size: -; J gene: TRBJ1-3; D gene: -; V gene: TRBV4-3
CDR3 protein: CASSQGTPNYGYTF; clone size: -; J gene: TRBJ1-2; D gene: -; V gene: TRBV4-3